These 32 T cell receptor beta chains share one sample of origin, sequenced in a study of CD8+ T cells in alopecia areata. Treatment denoted: oral pan-JAK inhibitor, 5-10 mg twice daily. Reverse transcribed after extraction, RNA yielded cDNA as the sequencing template. Some clones are missing from TCRdb's copy, which holds only in-frame ones; the method was immunoSEQ multiplex PCR. The sample consists of around 100,000 clones, approximately 54% of them appearing once. Sequences were derived from CD8+ T cells sorted from blood, sampled at week 24, from a patient treated with tofacitinib. Every receptor here comes from a human donor with alopecia areata.

V gene TRBV30 combines with J gene TRBJ2-7, with TRBD1 as a possible D gene (6 bases). This CDR3 region has 13 residues. V was trimmed by 1 base and J by 1 base, leaving 8 bases between them. CDR1 GTSNPN and CDR2 SVGIG come from the germline V gene (reference sequence). The CDR3 spells CAWSDTGSYEQYF. CDR3 nucleotide sequence: TGTGCCTGGAGTGATACAGGGTCCTACGAGCAGTACTTC.

CDR3 nucleotide sequence: TGTGCCAGCAGCGCAAGGACAGGGTTCTTCTACGAGCAGTACTTC. Protein: CASSARTGFFYEQYF. The chain combines TRBV11-2 with TRBJ2-7; TRBD1 aligns across 8 bases. In germline, CDR1 is SGHAT, CDR2 FQNNGV. This CDR3 region has 15 residues. The trim removed 5 bases at V and 3 bases at J, leaving 9 bases unmatched. Supplemented by reference TRBV11-2 and TRBJ2-7, the full variable domain reads EAGVAQSPRYKIIEKRQSVAFWCNPISGHATLYWYQQILGQGPKLLIQFQNNGVVDDSQLPKDRFSAERLKGVDSTLKIQPAKLEDSAVYLCASSARTGFFYEQYFGPGTRLTVT.

V is TRBV30 and J is TRBJ1-2, with D unclear. Germline-derived CDR1 and CDR2 are GTSNPN and SVGIG (reference sequence). CDR3 length equals 12 residues. The ends were cut back, 2 bases at V and 10 bases at J, with 14 bases in the middle. CDR3 DNA: TGTGCCTGGAGTAGTTCGCCAGCTCCCTACACCTTC. Translated: CAWSSSPAPYTF.

The V gene is TRBV5-4, the J gene TRBJ2-1; no reliable D call. The V gene lost 0 bases and the J gene lost 5 bases, with 6 bases spanning the gap. Germline values: CDR1 SGHNT, CDR2 YYREEE (reference sequence). This CDR3 comprises 13 residues. The chain's CDR3 is CASSLGPDNEQFF. DNA of the CDR3: TGTGCCAGCAGCTTGGGTCCGGACAATGAGCAGTTCTTC.

The rearrangement links TRBV5-4 to TRBJ1-3; D is uncertain. CDR3 length: 13 amino acids. Germline values: CDR1 SGHNT, CDR2 YYREEE (reference sequence). Trimming removed 5 bases at V and 3 bases at J, with 9 bases between. CDR3 residues: CASREGNGNTIYF. DNA of the CDR3: TGTGCCAGCAGAGAGGGCAATGGAAACACCATATATTTT.

This sequence joins TRBV13 and TRBJ2-1; TRBD2 matches 12 bases. V gave up 5 bases and J gave up 9 bases; unmatched junction bases: 11. CDR3 length: 16 residues. CDR1 PRHDT and CDR2 FYEKMQ come from the germline V gene (reference sequence). The CDR3 loop reads CASSVGPSGGAGEQFF. In DNA, the CDR3 is TGTGCCAGCAGCGTCGGGCCTAGCGGGGGGGCCGGTGAGCAGTTCTTC.

In this sample, this clone turned up a few times. This chain joins TRBV5-4 and TRBJ2-2; D perhaps matches TRBD2 (6 bases). The V end was cut by 0 bases, the J end by 4 bases, with 7 bases between. There are 14 residues in the CDR3. The germline V gene encodes CDR1 SGHNT and CDR2 YYREEE (reference sequence). The CDR3 nucleotides are TGTGCCAGCAGCTTGGACGGGGGCACCGGGGAGCTGTTTTTT. It translates to CASSLDGGTGELFF.

This clone was seen a few times. The chain joins TRBV29-1 to TRBJ2-1; D not certain. V dropped 5 bases and J dropped 0 bases, with 2 bases sitting between them. The CDR3 is 11 residues long. The germline V gene has CDR1 SQVTM and CDR2 ANQGSEA. The CDR3 DNA sequence: TGCAGCGTTTACTCCTACAATGAGCAGTTCTTC. Translating it yields CSVYSYNEQFF.

The rearrangement joins TRBV27 to TRBJ2-7; D possibly corresponds to TRBD1 (5 bases). V gave up 5 bases and J gave up 2 bases, with 10 bases separating them. Germline CDR1 reads MNHEY; CDR2 reads SMNVEV (reference sequence). This CDR3 region has 13 residues. This CDR3 is CASSVLGAYEQYF. The CDR3 DNA reads TGTGCCAGCAGTGTGCTAGGGGCCTACGAGCAGTACTTC.

Concerning this clone: This same CDR3 is encoded by further DNA sequences in the sample. The chain couples TRBV6-5 to TRBJ1-6; D gene unclear. V gave up 8 bases and J gave up 10 bases, with 3 bases separating them. The CDR3 loop spans 9 amino acids. The germline CDR1 and CDR2 sequences are MNHEY and SVGAGI. The CDR3 DNA follows: TGTGCCAGCGGGTCACCCCTCCACTTT. Amino acid sequence: CASGSPLHF.

The CDR3 DNA sequence: TGTGCCAGCAGTTACTCAGGGGGGTCTGGCGAGCAGTACTTC. Encoded protein: CASSYSGGSGEQYF. This chain connects TRBV6-5 to TRBJ2-7; D is tentatively TRBD1 or TRBD2 (6 bases each). The CDR3 spans 14 residues. CDR1 MNHEY and CDR2 SVGAGI come from the germline V gene. Trimming cost V 0 bases and J 6 bases, with 12 bases left between them.

The rearrangement links TRBV6-5 to TRBJ2-2; D may be TRBD2 (6 bases). Germline CDR1 and CDR2: MNHEY and SVGAGI. The CDR3 consists of 14 residues. The V and J ends lost 7 bases and 1 base respectively, with 10 bases between them. CDR3 nucleotides: TGTGCCAGCACCCACGGGGGGAACACCGGGGAGCTGTTTTTT. Encoded protein: CASTHGGNTGELFF.

This clone appeared a few times. V is TRBV7-9 and J is TRBJ2-1; D may be TRBD2 (6 bases). The CDR3 has 12 residues. The germline V gene has CDR1 SEHNR and CDR2 FQNEAQ (reference sequence). The V end was cut by 1 base, the J end by 9 bases, with 7 bases between. The CDR3 here is CASSLGEVEQFF. The DNA of the CDR3 is TGTGCCAGCAGCTTAGGGGAGGTTGAGCAGTTCTTC.

The V gene is TRBV11-2, the J gene TRBJ2-7; TRBD2 aligns across 7 bases. There are 15 residues in the CDR3. The junction had 7 bases not matched to a gene; V was cut back by 5 bases and J by 0 bases. Germline CDR1 is SGHAT and CDR2 is FQNNGV. The DNA for the CDR3 is TGTGCCAGCAGCCCAATAGCGGGTCCCTCCTACGAGCAGTACTTC. Encoded protein: CASSPIAGPSYEQYF. The full variable domain, rest sourced from reference TRBV11-2 and TRBJ2-7, is EAGVAQSPRYKIIEKRQSVAFWCNPISGHATLYWYQQILGQGPKLLIQFQNNGVVDDSQLPKDRFSAERLKGVDSTLKIQPAKLEDSAVYLCASSPIAGPSYEQYFGPGTRLTVT.

The chain joins TRBV27 to TRBJ1-5, with no clear D. This CDR3 has 13 residues. CDR1 MNHEY and CDR2 SMNVEV come from the germline V gene (reference sequence). V lost 0 bases and J 9 bases, leaving 9 bases between the germline ends. CDR3 DNA: TGTGCCAGCAGTTTATCGTTACTCAGGCCCCAGCATTTT. This encodes CASSLSLLRPQHF.

The V and J genes are TRBV25-1 and TRBJ2-5, with 8 bases aligning to TRBD1. V gave up 4 bases and J gave up 4 bases; unmatched junction bases: 17. The CDR3 is 18 residues long. Germline V gene lookup returns CDR1 MGHDK and CDR2 SYGVNS. The CDR3 loop is CASSAPREDRDEGETQYF. CDR3 DNA sequence: TGTGCCAGCAGTGCCCCCAGGGAGGACAGGGACGAGGGAGAGACCCAGTACTTC. Together with reference TRBV25-1 and TRBJ2-5, the CDR3 gives the full variable domain: EADIYQTPRYLVIGTGKKITLECSQTMGHDKMYWYQQDPGMELHLIHYSYGVNSTEKGDLSSESTVSRIRTEHFPLTLESARPSHTSQYLCASSAPREDRDEGETQYFGPGTRLLVL.

V usage is TRBV29-1 and J usage is TRBJ2-7; TRBD1 matches 9 bases. The ends lost 1 base at V and 3 bases at J; junction bases unmatched: 4. Germline loops: CDR1 SQVTM, CDR2 ANQGSEA. The CDR3 is made up of 14 amino acids. For the CDR3, the DNA is TGCAGCGTTGAAGGGACAGGGGACGGCTACGAGCAGTACTTC. Translating gives CSVEGTGDGYEQYF.

This clone was counted a few times. The V call is TRBV7-2, the J call TRBJ2-3, with D perhaps TRBD1 (6 bases). Trimming took 6 bases from V and 3 from J, leaving 16 bases between them. From germline, CDR1 is SGHTA and CDR2 FQGNSA. The CDR3 runs to 15 residues. The CDR3 spells CASRIDSRGTDTQYF. Here the CDR3 DNA reads TGTGCCAGCAGGATAGATAGTAGGGGGACAGATACGCAGTATTTT.

In DNA, the CDR3 is TGTGCCAGCACCCATAAGGCAGGGGGCCTAAAAGAGACCCAGTACTTC. Translation: CASTHKAGGLKETQYF. The V gene is TRBV5-4, the J gene TRBJ2-5; 8 bases align to TRBD1. The CDR3 spans 16 residues. The V and J ends lost 6 bases and 3 bases, in that order; junction bases with no gene match: 13. From germline, CDR1 is SGHNT and CDR2 YYREEE (reference sequence).

V is TRBV5-6 and J is TRBJ1-5; D is uncertain. CDR3 length: 13 amino acids. Per germline, CDR1 SGHDT and CDR2 YYEEEE. Trimming stripped 1 base from V and 0 bases from J, with 2 bases between. CDR3 nucleotides: TGTGCCAGCAGCTTGAATAGCAATCAGCCCCAGCATTTT. It specifies CASSLNSNQPQHF. The full variable domain, with the rest looked up from reference TRBV5-6 and TRBJ1-5, is DAGVTQSPTHLIKTRGQQVTLRCSPKSGHDTVSWYQQALGQGPQFIFQYYEEEERQRGNFPDRFSGHQFPNYSSELNVNALLLGDSALYLCASSLNSNQPQHFGDGTRLSIL.

This clone was seen only a few times. This may be a read error, as it is one base from a much larger clone. This sample also contains other DNA sequences that code for the same CDR3. The CDR3 here is CASSQEGSSGANVLTF. CDR3 bases: TGCGCCAGCAGCCAAGAAGGGAGCTCTGGGGCCAACGTCCTGACTTTC. V gene TRBV4-1 combines with J gene TRBJ2-6; D possibly corresponds to TRBD2 (5 bases). The V and J ends lost 0 bases and 0 bases respectively, with 6 bases between them. CDR1 is MGHRA, CDR2 YSYEKL, per germline. The CDR3 extends over 16 amino acids.

V is TRBV29-1 and J is TRBJ1-4; D perhaps matches TRBD1 (5 bases). The CDR3 runs 14 residues. Germline V gene sequence: CDR1 SQVTM, CDR2 ANQGSEA. Trimming cost V 2 bases and J 5 bases, with 12 bases left between them. The CDR3 region is CSVELGDLNEKLFF. DNA of the CDR3: TGCAGCGTTGAACTCGGGGACTTAAATGAAAAACTGTTTTTT. The full variable domain, in which reference TRBV29-1 and TRBJ1-4 provide the parts outside the CDR3, is SAVISQKPSRDICQRGTSLTIQCQVDSQVTMMFWYRQQPGQSLTLIATANQGSEATYESGFVIDKFPISRPNLTFSTLTVSNMSPEDSSIYLCSVELGDLNEKLFFGSGTQLSVL.

The V and J genes are TRBV29-1 and TRBJ1-2; D is unclear. This CDR3 has 14 residues. V dropped 5 bases and J dropped 0 bases, with 13 bases sitting between them. Germline V gene data show CDR1 as SQVTM and CDR2 as ANQGSEA. The CDR3 loop is CSVPWNRANYGYTF. CDR3 nucleotide sequence: TGCAGCGTTCCCTGGAATAGGGCTAACTATGGCTACACCTTC.

The rearrangement uses TRBV13 and TRBJ1-4; D is unresolved. CDR1 and CDR2 from the germline V gene are PRHDT and FYEKMQ (reference sequence). The CDR3 length is 13 residues. V lost 5 bases to trimming and J lost 6 bases, with 10 bases between them. CDR3 protein: CASSPPGDEKLFF. In nucleotides, the CDR3 is TGTGCCAGCAGCCCACCTGGAGATGAAAAACTGTTTTTT.

The V and J genes are TRBV5-6 and TRBJ2-5; D is perhaps TRBD1 (6 bases). Trimming took off 3 bases at V and 5 bases at J, with 14 bases between the two ends. CDR1 and CDR2 from the germline V gene are SGHDT and YYEEEE. The CDR3 sequence is 14 residues long. CDR3 nucleotides: TGTGCCAGCAGCTGGGCCCATAGGGGGGAGACCCAGTACTTC. Encoded protein: CASSWAHRGETQYF. Full variable domain (outside the CDR3, taken from reference TRBV5-6 and TRBJ2-5): DAGVTQSPTHLIKTRGQQVTLRCSPKSGHDTVSWYQQALGQGPQFIFQYYEEEERQRGNFPDRFSGHQFPNYSSELNVNALLLGDSALYLCASSWAHRGETQYFGPGTRLLVL.

This sequence joins TRBV9 and TRBJ2-7; 7 bases align to TRBD1. Germline assignment: CDR1 SGDLS and CDR2 YYNGEE. This CDR3 has 12 amino acids. The V segment lost 3 bases and the J segment 6 bases; nucleotides outside the gene matches: 3. Written as DNA, the CDR3 is TGTGCCAGCAGCGAGAACAGGGGCGAGCAGTACTTC. Translating gives CASSENRGEQYF.

Only a few counts were recorded for this clone. The chain has TRBV7-9 and TRBJ2-6; D is uncertain. The V and J ends lost 7 bases and 0 bases respectively, with 7 bases between them. The CDR3 sequence is 14 residues long. Germline V gene lookup returns CDR1 SEHNR and CDR2 FQNEAQ (reference sequence). CDR3 sequence: CASTPNSGANVLTF. Written as DNA, the CDR3 is TGTGCCAGCACTCCGAACTCTGGGGCCAACGTCCTGACTTTC.

The rearrangement links TRBV27 to TRBJ2-7; D not certain. Germline CDR1 and CDR2: MNHEY and SMNVEV (reference sequence). The CDR3 contains 15 residues. The V gene lost 6 bases and the J gene lost 0 bases, with 15 bases spanning the gap. The chain's CDR3 is CASSPGPGHSYEQYF. In DNA, the CDR3 is TGTGCCAGCAGCCCAGGCCCAGGTCACTCCTACGAGCAGTACTTC.

This sequence joins TRBV5-1 and TRBJ1-1; weak D call: TRBD1 (6 bases). Germline V gene lookup returns CDR1 SGHRS and CDR2 YFSETQ. This CDR3 comprises 15 residues. Trimming took 4 bases from V and 3 from J, leaving 16 bases between them. Here the CDR3 reads CASSPEGHLDTEAFF. CDR3 sequence (DNA): TGCGCCAGCAGCCCGGAGGGACACCTAGACACTGAAGCTTTCTTT. Together with reference TRBV5-1 and TRBJ1-1, the CDR3 gives the full variable domain: KAGVTQTPRYLIKTRGQQVTLSCSPISGHRSVSWYQQTPGQGLQFLFEYFSETQRNKGNFPGRFSGRQFSNSRSEMNVSTLELGDSALYLCASSPEGHLDTEAFFGQGTRLTVV.

This clone showed up just once. The chain combines TRBV6-5 with TRBJ2-5; 9 bases match TRBD1. Germline loops: CDR1 MNHEY, CDR2 SVGAGI. The ends lost 6 bases at V and 4 bases at J; junction bases unmatched: 9. The CDR3 has 15 amino acids. This chain's CDR3 is CASRPGQGFGETQYF. The CDR3 DNA reads as TGTGCCAGCAGACCGGGACAGGGTTTTGGAGAGACCCAGTACTTC.

The chain carries TRBV4-1 and TRBJ2-2; 12 nucleotides line up with TRBD2. Germline CDR1 MGHRA, CDR2 YSYEKL. V lost 3 bases and J lost 7; bases outside the gene matches: 15. This CDR3 has 19 amino acids. The CDR3 DNA follows: TGCGCCAGCAGCCAGAGTGGTCAGACTAGCGGGGGACCGGACGGGGAGCTGTTTTTT. This encodes CASSQSGQTSGGPDGELFF.

This chain links TRBV5-5 with TRBJ2-1; 10 bases agree with TRBD2. The trim removed 0 bases at V and 7 bases at J, leaving 4 bases unmatched. The CDR3 loop spans 15 amino acids. Germline V gene lookup returns CDR1 SGHKS and CDR2 YYEKEE (reference sequence). Here the CDR3 reads CASSLDLAGVNEQFF. The CDR3 DNA sequence: TGTGCCAGCAGCTTGGACCTAGCGGGGGTTAATGAGCAGTTCTTC.